This TCR beta chain appears in the sequencing data of a study of blood T cell repertoires in COVID-19. Study-level background: The United States, Italy and Spain supplied acute and convalescent COVID-19 samples. T cells, B-cell-depleted T cells, or PBMCs provided the cDNA or gDNA that served as material.

Under the authors' procedure: Amplifying reference gene primers gave estimates of nucleated cell counts. Using immunoSEQ multiplex PCR, the repertoire was profiled, and TCRdb retains in-frame clones only, with some absent. V and J calls and clone size are those listed in that table; D and trimming were worked out from the DNA. The repertoire holds 150,000 to 200,000 clones, with 79% as singletons. The CDR3 totals 13 residues. CDR1 and CDR2 from the germline V gene are SGHAT and FQNNGV. V gave up 0 bases and J gave up 6 bases; unmatched junction bases: 1. The V and J genes are TRBV11-2 and TRBJ1-2; 7 positions match TRBD1. This receptor was obtained from a man in his 60s with active or convalescent COVID-19. Sequencing was done on a sample of peripheral blood. The CDR3 DNA reads TGTGCCAGCAGCTTAGAAGGGGGCCATGGCTACACCTTC. Translated, it gives CASSLEGGHGYTF.